This T cell receptor beta chain stems from a study of patients and donors after allogeneic stem cell transplantation. The length of the CDR3 is 17 residues. Germline V gene data show CDR1 as LGHNA and CDR2 as YNFKEQ. V lost 0 bases and J lost 3, with 18 bases in between. TCRdb independently ran MiXCR on the RT-PCR reads; one entry per CDR3 protein. Counted here are roughly 880,000 distinct CDR3 sequences, under 20% occurring once; the ten biggest clones make up roughly 6%. The chain joins TRBV4-2 to TRBJ2-7; tentative D call: TRBD1 (6 bases). Material for sequencing was blood, either unsorted or a sorted T cell fraction (not recorded which). This sequence originates from a human donor who was either an allogeneic HSCT recipient or a stem cell or donor lymphocyte infusion donor (not recorded which). It is not recorded whose cells these are; they may come from a transplant donor. The CDR3 is CASSQDWSAGVYYEQYF. The CDR3 DNA sequence: TGTGCCAGCAGCCAAGATTGGTCGGCAGGGGTGTACTACGAGCAGTACTTC.